This is a list of T cell receptor beta chains from one sample in a study of Ad26.COV2.S vaccination and SARS-CoV-2 variants. The table came from immunoSEQ multiplex PCR; TCRdb's copy has only in-frame clones and leaves some out. The data hold some 340,000 clones, with 85% observed a single time. The material sequenced was peripheral blood, taken in a trial of Ad26.COV2.S vaccine versus placebo. These receptors all come from a person between 18 and 65 years old who received the Ad26.COV2.S COVID-19 vaccine or a placebo. CDR3s include the opening cysteine and the closing phenylalanine or tryptophan. D genes are given only for firm matches. Rows give clone size only sometimes, using once, few, many, or a class for an expanded clone.

TGCGCCAGCAGCTTCGAGTTGTCTGTGTTGGCGGGCACAGATACGCAGTATTTT CASSFELSVLAGTDTQYF TRBJ2-3 TRBV5-1 once .
TGTGCCAGTTCTAGGGCAACTAATGAAAAACTGTTTTTT CASSRATNEKLFF TRBJ1-4 TRBV19 . .
TGCGCCAGCTGCCCCCTAAGTGGGAGACTAGCCAAAAACATTCAGTACTTC CASCPLSGRLAKNIQYF TRBJ2-4 TRBV23-1 . .
TGTGCCAGCTCCGAACCGGGACAGGGCACAGATACGCAGTATTTT CASSEPGQGTDTQYF TRBJ2-3 TRBV28 . TRBD1
TGTGCCAGCTCACCACAAGCGGTGACTGGCTACACCTTC CASSPQAVTGYTF TRBJ1-2 TRBV18 . .
TGTGCCAGCAGTTACAGGGTAAACACTGAAGCTTTCTTT CASSYRVNTEAFF TRBJ1-1 TRBV6-5 . .
TGTGCCAGCAGTTCCCTAGACAGGAATCAGCCCCAGCATTTT CASSSLDRNQPQHF TRBJ1-5 TRBV6-5 . .
TGTGCCAGCAGTTACGAAGCAGGTTCCTCCTACGAGCAGTACTTC CASSYEAGSSYEQYF TRBJ2-7 TRBV6-5 . .
TGTGCCAGCAGCTCCTCCGGGACTGGTTACAATGAGCAGTTCTTC CASSSSGTGYNEQFF TRBJ2-1 TRBV7-2 . .
TGTGCCAGCAGCCAAGATCGGTCAAGGTCGAGCGGGGGGGCCAATGAGCAGTTCTTC CASSQDRSRSSGGANEQFF TRBJ2-1 TRBV3-1/TRBV3-2 . TRBD2
TGCGCCAGCAGCTTGGAGGGAGGGAATGAAAAACTGTTTTTT CASSLEGGNEKLFF TRBJ1-4 TRBV5-1 few .
TGTGCCAGCTACTCTGAGGGCCGAAACACCATATATTTT CASYSEGRNTIYF TRBJ1-3 TRBV28 . .
TGTGCCAGCTCACCTTCCGAGGGGAACACCATATATTTT CASSPSEGNTIYF TRBJ1-3 TRBV18 . .
TGTGCCAGCCGGGGGGGCCGGACAGATACGCAGTATTTT CASRGGRTDTQYF TRBJ2-3 TRBV7-2 . TRBD2
TGTGCCAGCAGCCCAGAACAGGCAGGTTCCCATGAGCAGTTCTTC CASSPEQAGSHEQFF TRBJ2-1 TRBV6-4 . .
TGTGCCAGCAGTGACGCTTACTATGGCTACACCTTC CASSDAYYGYTF TRBJ1-2 TRBV6-1 . .
TGTGCCAGCAGTGAGATCGGGGGTACTAGGGATTCACCCCTCCACTTT CASSEIGGTRDSPLHF TRBJ1-6 TRBV6-1 . .
TGTGCCAGTAGTATTTCGGGGACTTTCTCCTACGAGCAGTACTTC CASSISGTFSYEQYF TRBJ2-7 TRBV19 . .
TGTGCCAGCAGATTTCCGGGGGATAGCAATCAGCCCCAGCATTTT CASRFPGDSNQPQHF TRBJ1-5 TRBV6-5 . .
TGTGCCAGTAGTGTCCGGGACAGGGGTTCGGAGCAGTACTTC CASSVRDRGSEQYF TRBJ2-7 TRBV19 . TRBD1
TGTGCCAGCAGCTTAAATTTGGGTGGATTTTACAATGAGCAGTTCTTC CASSLNLGGFYNEQFF TRBJ2-1 TRBV7-9 . .
TGTGCCAGCAGCCGGGGGCGGAACTCCTACGAGCAGTACTTC CASSRGRNSYEQYF TRBJ2-7 TRBV6-5 . .
TGTGCCAGCAGCTTAGTGCGGGAAGAAGCTTTCTTT CASSLVREEAFF TRBJ1-1 TRBV7-9 . .
TGTGCCAGCATCTCGGGACAGGGGGCTTACGAGCAGTACTTC CASISGQGAYEQYF TRBJ2-7 TRBV28 . TRBD1
TGTGCCAGCAGCCAAGTTGGGGGCTCCACTGAAGCTTTCTTT CASSQVGGSTEAFF TRBJ1-1 TRBV4-2 . .
TGTGCCAGCAGTCGGTGGGAAGCCGAGCAGTACTTC CASSRWEAEQYF TRBJ2-7 TRBV6-5 . .
TGTGCCAGCGGACGGGACACAAACACTGAAGCTTTCTTT CASGRDTNTEAFF TRBJ1-1 TRBV6-5 . .
TGTGCCAGCAGCCGGACTAGCGGGGGGTACCAAGAGACCCAGTACTTC CASSRTSGGYQETQYF TRBJ2-5 TRBV7-9 . TRBD2
TGTGCCTGGAGTGTACCAGGGGGAATCAATTCACCCCTCCACTTT CAWSVPGGINSPLHF TRBJ1-6 TRBV30 . TRBD1